The 32 T cell receptor beta chains given below trace back to one sample, sequenced in a study of blood T cells in healthy people across ages. The second PCR ran roughly 6 to 11 cycles with a sample-barcoded 5' primer and J-beta primers. MiXCR was run by TCRdb on the 5' RACE reads, yielding one entry per CDR3 protein. This sample yields some 940,000 distinct CDR3 sequences, of which about 29% are seen a single time; 10% belongs to the top ten. These data were also reused for a study on T cells of mothers and their children.

The sequencing input was blood. These receptors originate from a woman aged 40-49 years in good health.

This rearrangement joins TRBV29-1 to TRBJ1-2; D possibly corresponds to TRBD1 (6 bases). The CDR3 sequence is 11 residues long. Trimming took 4 bases from V and 7 from J, leaving 10 bases between them. CDR1 is SQVTM, CDR2 ANQGSEA, per germline. The chain's CDR3 is CSVAGAGGYTF. CDR3 nucleotides: TGCAGCGTTGCAGGGGCAGGTGGCTACACCTTC.

This clonotype was observed many times. The chain joins TRBV20-1 to TRBJ1-5; tentatively, D is TRBD1 (5 bases). The CDR3 is 13 residues long. Germline CDR1 reads DFQATT; CDR2 reads SNEGSKA (reference sequence). The V end was cut by 1 base, the J end by 3 bases, with 7 bases between. This CDR3 reads CSARGGANQPQHF. The CDR3 DNA is TGCAGTGCTAGAGGAGGGGCCAATCAGCCCCAGCATTTT.

There are many counts of this clonotype. V usage is TRBV7-8 and J usage is TRBJ2-1; 9 bases match TRBD2. After removal of 4 bases from V and 1 base from J, the junction contained 5 bases not matched to a gene. This CDR3 contains 16 residues. Per the germline V gene, CDR1 is SGHVS and CDR2 is FQNEAQ. CDR3 nucleotides: TGTGCCAGCAGCTCAACTAGCGGGTTTTCCTACAATGAGCAGTTCTTC. Amino acid sequence: CASSSTSGFSYNEQFF.

With regard to this clonotype: A much larger clone differs by one base, so this may be a read error. The chain carries TRBV29-1 and TRBJ2-3; D may be TRBD2 (5 bases). There are 13 residues in the CDR3. The V gene's germline CDR1 is SQVTM and CDR2 ANQGSEA. V shed 4 bases and J shed 2 bases, with 10 bases lying between them. CDR3 DNA: TGCAGCGTTGTGCAGACTAACACAGATACGCAGTATTTT. It translates to CSVVQTNTDTQYF.

The chain couples TRBV20-1 to TRBJ2-7; TRBD2 matches at 7 bases. CDR3 length: 14 residues. Trimming took 0 bases from V and 6 from J; bases not matched to a gene: 8. In germline, CDR1 is DFQATT, CDR2 SNEGSKA (reference sequence). The CDR3 protein is CSARDLAESLEQYF. As DNA, the CDR3 is TGCAGTGCTAGAGACCTAGCGGAATCACTCGAGCAGTACTTC.

The chain recombines TRBV20-1 with TRBJ2-5, with 8 bases lining up with TRBD1. With the DNA end fitting TRBJ2-1 better, the J assignment may be wrong. Germline V gene sequence: CDR1 DFQATT, CDR2 SNEGSKA (reference sequence). This CDR3 comprises 15 residues. CDR3 residues: CSAIGGRGRGETQFF. CDR3 coding DNA: TGCAGTGCAATAGGGGGCAGGGGGCGCGGAGAGACCCAGTTCTTC.

This clonotype appeared a few times. This chain connects TRBV2 to TRBJ2-4, with a possible D match to TRBD1 (6 bases). Germline values: CDR1 SNHLY, CDR2 FYNNEI. The CDR3 has 15 residues. Deletions cut 8 bases from V and 2 bases from J, with 16 bases between. The CDR3 loop reads CASFLTGLPKNIQYF. The CDR3 coding sequence is TGTGCCAGCTTTTTAACAGGGCTCCCCAAAAACATTCAGTACTTC. The variable domain in full, completed from reference TRBV2 and TRBJ2-4, reads EPEVTQTPSHQVTQMGQEVILRCVPISNHLYFYWYRQILGQKVEFLVSFYNNEISEKSEIFDDQFSVERPDGSNFTLKIRSTKLEDSAMYFCASFLTGLPKNIQYFGAGTRLSVL.

This clonotype has a count of ten or more. The chain has TRBV28 and TRBJ1-6; no firm D call. The CDR3 consists of 18 residues. Germline V lookup: CDR1 MDHEN, CDR2 SYDVKM. Trimming cost V 6 bases and J 1 base, with 19 bases left between them. CDR3 in DNA: TGTGCCAGCAGATATGGGGTGGCAGGCAGTTCCTATAATTCACCCCTCCACTTT. It codes for CASRYGVAGSSYNSPLHF.

The V and J genes are TRBV28 and TRBJ2-1; the match to TRBD1 covers 7 bases. Germline CDR1 MDHEN, CDR2 SYDVKM. The CDR3 covers 15 residues. The V segment lost 7 bases and the J segment 5 bases; nucleotides outside the gene matches: 11. CDR3 DNA: TGTGCCAGCATTCCACAGGGGCCGCGTGACAATGAGCAGTTCTTC. Amino acids: CASIPQGPRDNEQFF.

V gene TRBV20-1 combines with J gene TRBJ2-1; TRBD2 agrees at 8 bases. The trim removed 3 bases at V and 7 bases at J, leaving 14 bases unmatched. The CDR3 loop spans 16 amino acids. CDR1 and CDR2 from the germline V gene are DFQATT and SNEGSKA (reference sequence). CDR3 residues: CSASGPSLAGVNEQFF. The CDR3 coding sequence is TGCAGTGCTAGTGGCCCCTCGCTAGCGGGTGTTAATGAGCAGTTCTTC.

There are many counts of this clonotype. The chain employs TRBV4-3 and TRBJ2-1; TRBD2 matches 8 bases. The J segment lost 6 bases and the V segment lost 2 bases, leaving 12 bases of the junction unmatched. The germline V gene has CDR1 LGHNA and CDR2 YSLEER. The CDR3 is made up of 17 amino acids. The CDR3 coding sequence is TGCGCCAGCAGCCAACAGATTGGGCTAGCGGGCGGCAATGAGCAGTTCTTC. Protein product: CASSQQIGLAGGNEQFF.

Worth noting for this clonotype: A much bigger clone sits one base away, suggesting this may be a read error. Since the CDR3 does not end with the conserved phenylalanine or tryptophan, this likely comes from a read error. The chain joins TRBV12-3 or TRBV12-4 to TRBJ1-1; no definite D call. V was trimmed by 2 bases and J by 1 base, leaving 5 bases between them. This CDR3 comprises 13 residues. This chain's CDR3 is CASSLTQNTEAFL. DNA of the CDR3: TGTGCCAGCAGTTTAACGCAGAACACTGAAGCTTTCCTT.

This clonotype was found a few times. V gene TRBV28 combines with J gene TRBJ2-5, with 8 bases aligning to TRBD1. The CDR3 length is 17 residues. Germline V CDR1 and CDR2: MDHEN, SYDVKM. V shed 3 bases, J shed 4 bases, and the junction held 13 bases outside the gene matches. The CDR3 DNA follows: TGTGCCAGCAGTTTCTCTCGGACAGGGAAGGAAAGAGAGACCCAGTACTTC. Translated: CASSFSRTGKERETQYF.

This clonotype was observed a few times. CDR3 residues: CASSGMTDEAFF. The CDR3 coding sequence is TGTGCCAGCAGTGGCATGACAGATGAAGCTTTCTTT. The V gene is TRBV27, the J gene TRBJ1-1; a weak D match, TRBD1 (5 bases). The CDR3 has 12 amino acids. Germline V lookup: CDR1 MNHEY, CDR2 SMNVEV (reference sequence). The V end lost 5 bases, the J end lost 7 bases, and 11 bases lay between the germline ends.

This clonotype was seen more than once but under ten times. The chain recombines TRBV27 with TRBJ2-7; 7 bases map to TRBD2. CDR1 is MNHEY and CDR2 is SMNVEV in the germline V gene (reference sequence). The CDR3 covers 16 residues. Trimming removed 5 bases from V and 0 bases from J; junction bases left unmatched: 10. CDR3: CASSPLGGGLSYEQYF. The CDR3 nucleotides are TGTGCCAGCAGTCCCCTCGGCGGGGGTCTCTCCTACGAGCAGTACTTC.

This chain joins TRBV7-9 and TRBJ2-3, with 11 bases that match TRBD1. Germline loops: CDR1 SEHNR, CDR2 FQNEAQ (reference sequence). J was trimmed by 4 bases and V by 1 base; bases with no gene match: 10. The CDR3 has 18 residues. The CDR3 coding sequence is TGTGCCAGCAGCTTAGTGAAAGCCGGGACAGGGGGGTCAGATACGCAGTATTTT. It yields the protein CASSLVKAGTGGSDTQYF.

This chain connects TRBV28 to TRBJ2-7; tentative D call: TRBD1 (5 bases). Deletions cut 9 bases from V and 2 bases from J, with 11 bases between. CDR1 is MDHEN, CDR2 SYDVKM, per germline. The CDR3 contains 12 residues. The CDR3 loop is CASTRTTYEQYF. In DNA, the CDR3 is TGTGCCAGTACCAGGACAACCTACGAGCAGTACTTC.

This clonotype was seen at least ten times. The chain links TRBV20-1 to TRBJ2-5, with D perhaps TRBD1 or TRBD2 (6 bases each). The germline V gene has CDR1 DFQATT and CDR2 SNEGSKA (reference sequence). This CDR3 comprises 13 residues. The V and J ends lost 4 bases and 2 bases respectively, with 11 bases between them. The CDR3 DNA follows: TGCAGTGCTACAAGGGGGGATCAAGAGACCCAGTACTTC. This sequence encodes CSATRGDQETQYF.

This clonotype was observed a few times. The rearrangement joins TRBV27 to TRBJ1-2; the match to TRBD1 covers 7 bases. This CDR3 comprises 16 residues. J lost 0 bases, V lost 4 bases, and 8 bases had no gene match. Germline V gives CDR1 MNHEY, CDR2 SMNVEV (reference sequence). The DNA of the CDR3 is TGTGCCAGCAGTTGGAGCCAGGACAGGTCTAACTATGGCTACACCTTC. Translating it yields CASSWSQDRSNYGYTF.

The rearrangement uses TRBV5-1 and TRBJ2-1, with TRBD2 as a possible D gene (5 bases). The germline gives CDR1 SGHRS, CDR2 YFSETQ. V was trimmed by 7 bases and J by 0 bases, leaving 14 bases between them. The CDR3 spans 15 residues. This CDR3 reads CASRSATSSYNEQFF. The CDR3 DNA reads as TGCGCCAGCCGTAGCGCAACCAGCTCCTACAATGAGCAGTTCTTC.

The table lists this clonotype with a few counts. V usage is TRBV12-3 or TRBV12-4 and J usage is TRBJ2-7; D is unresolved. V shed 5 bases and J shed 0 bases, with 17 bases lying between them. The CDR3 runs 16 residues. CDR3 in amino acids: CASSPTPRAASYEQYF. The CDR3 DNA follows: TGTGCCAGCAGTCCCACCCCCCGGGCCGCCTCCTACGAGCAGTACTTC.

This clonotype was observed a few times. This rearrangement joins TRBV12-3 or TRBV12-4 to TRBJ1-5; 12 bases fit TRBD1. After removal of 6 bases from V and 6 bases from J, the junction contained 15 bases not matched to a gene. The CDR3 is 18 residues long. In DNA form, the CDR3 reads TGTGCCAGCAGCCGAGGAACCGGGACAGGGGGCGTGGGTCAGCCCCAGCATTTT. Residues: CASSRGTGTGGVGQPQHF.

The chain uses TRBV5-1 and TRBJ2-3; D could derive from TRBD1 or TRBD2 (5 bases each). Trimming took 5 bases from V and 4 from J, leaving 26 bases between them. The germline V gene has CDR1 SGHRS and CDR2 YFSETQ. The CDR3 runs to 18 residues. CDR3 coding DNA: TGCGCCAGCAGTTATGAGGGACGAGGACTCTTAGTCGCAGATACGCAGTATTTT. As protein: CASSYEGRGLLVADTQYF.

The genes are TRBV28 and TRBJ2-7, with TRBD2 matching over 9 bases. Germline loops: CDR1 MDHEN, CDR2 SYDVKM. The CDR3 length is 16 residues. Losses at the gene ends were 4 bases for V and 0 bases for J; bases not matched to a gene: 7. The DNA of the CDR3 is TGTGCCAGCAGTTCGACTAGCGGTCCGATCTCCTACGAGCAGTACTTC. Its translation: CASSSTSGPISYEQYF.

This clonotype occurred many times. The gene calls are TRBV7-2 and TRBJ2-7; 10 bases line up with TRBD2. Germline V gene data show CDR1 as SGHTA and CDR2 as FQGNSA. After removal of 5 bases from V and 9 bases from J, the junction contained 10 bases not matched to a gene. The CDR3 has 14 residues. CDR3 in amino acids: CASSPNGLAETQYF. The CDR3 DNA is TGTGCCAGCAGCCCGAACGGACTAGCGGAGACGCAGTACTTC.

This clonotype was detected a few times. J is TRBJ2-6 and V is TRBV6-2 or TRBV6-3; D gene ambiguous. The CDR3 loop spans 15 amino acids. The ends were cut back, 6 bases at V and 2 bases at J, with 11 bases in the middle. The germline V gene has CDR1 MNHEY and CDR2 SVGEGT. CDR3 residues: CASRYTRAGANVLTF. The DNA for the CDR3 is TGTGCCAGCAGGTATACCCGGGCTGGGGCCAACGTCCTGACTTTC.

This clonotype was recorded many times. A junction boundary mismatches the germline segment, possibly from a read error. V usage is TRBV5-1 and J usage is TRBJ2-3; the match to TRBD2 covers 8 bases. The CDR3 totals 14 residues. CDR1 is SGHRS and CDR2 is YFSETQ in the germline V gene. The CDR3 DNA is TGTGCCAGCAGCCCGGGGGGGCGAACGGATACGCAGTATTTT. Protein product: CASSPGGRTDTQYF.

CDR3 sequence reads: CASTDKSGTGSNEQFF. The CDR3 DNA is TGTGCCAGCACCGATAAATCCGGGACAGGCTCCAATGAGCAGTTCTTC. The chain is built from TRBV6-6 and TRBJ2-1, with 8 bases that match TRBD1. The CDR3 is made up of 16 amino acids. Germline V gene sequence: CDR1 MNHNY, CDR2 SVGAGI (reference sequence). V shed 7 bases, J shed 6 bases, and the junction held 14 bases outside the gene matches.

The chain employs TRBV20-1 and TRBJ2-5; a weak D match, TRBD1 (6 bases). CDR3 size: 12 residues. Germline-derived CDR1 and CDR2 are DFQATT and SNEGSKA (reference sequence). Trimming cost V 6 bases and J 2 bases, with 10 bases left between them. CDR3 sequence reads: CSATDRQETQYF. The CDR3 coding sequence is TGCAGTGCAACCGACAGGCAAGAGACCCAGTACTTC.

Details on this clonotype: This could be a read error, since a much larger clone is one nucleotide away. CDR3 amino acids: CSADDGTSVTNEQYF. CDR3 DNA sequence: TGCAGTGCGGACGACGGGACTAGCGTTACCAATGAGCAGTACTTC. The J gene is TRBJ2-5, the V gene TRBV20-1, with TRBD2 matching 10 bases. From germline, CDR1 is DFQATT and CDR2 SNEGSKA (reference sequence). The CDR3 contains 15 residues. V was clipped by 6 bases and J by 11 bases; unmatched bases: 18.

This clonotype was observed at least ten times. This CDR3 reads CASSQQVGETQYF. CDR3 DNA sequence: TGTGCCAGCAGTCAACAGGTGGGAGAGACCCAGTACTTC. The chain is built from TRBV12-3 or TRBV12-4 and TRBJ2-5, with D maybe TRBD1 (5 bases). The CDR3 runs to 13 residues. The V and J ends lost 5 bases and 4 bases respectively, with 11 bases between them.

The genes are TRBV7-9 and TRBJ2-1; TRBD2 might be the D (7 bases). CDR3 length: 17 residues. V was trimmed by 2 bases and J by 4 bases, leaving 18 bases between them. The germline V gene has CDR1 SEHNR and CDR2 FQNEAQ (reference sequence). In DNA, the CDR3 is TGTGCCAGCAGCTTAAGAGGACCCCGGGGGGCTTACAATGAGCAGTTCTTC. Translated, it gives CASSLRGPRGAYNEQFF.